This T cell receptor beta chain appears in the sequencing data of a study of response to subunit inactivated influenza vaccine. General study findings and limits: The authors suggested that every seasonal influenza vaccination recruits few new T cells.

This clonotype was recorded a few times. Its antigen is as yet unknown. Per the germline V gene, CDR1 is ENHRY and CDR2 is SYGVKD. There are 14 residues in the CDR3. Deletions cut 3 bases from V and 0 bases from J, with 9 bases between. One entry per CDR3 protein results from TCRdb running MiXCR on the RT-PCR reads. Here the sample spans about 650,000 distinct CDR3 sequences, around 15% being singletons. The rearrangement links TRBV10-3 to TRBJ2-7; D call uncertain. This clonotype was obtained from a man in his fifties who received an inactivated influenza vaccine. The sequences come from PBMCs from blood, collected 14 days before vaccination. The CDR3 sequence: CAISDVGSSYEQYF. The CDR3 nucleotides read TGTGCCATCAGTGATGTCGGCAGCTCCTACGAGCAGTACTTC.